This paragraph reports one TCR beta chain. This sample was included in a study of blood T cell repertoires in COVID-19. At the level of the study: Some COVID-19 samples were acute and others convalescent; all came from the United States, Italy and Spain. The cDNA or gDNA used as material had been derived from T cells, B-cell-depleted T cells, or PBMCs.

Trimming removed 4 bases at V and 6 bases at J, with 13 bases between. CDR1 is SGHRS and CDR2 is YFSETQ in the germline V gene. The CDR3 spans 14 residues. Per the original methods: Nucleated cell counts were estimated from reference gene primer amplification. Clones were sequenced by immunoSEQ multiplex PCR, and TCRdb holds only the in-frame ones, with some missing. D and trimming were read from the DNA, whereas the V and J calls and clone size are those reported in that table. This sample has 200,000 or so clones, with 80% found just once. The rearrangement links TRBV5-1 to TRBJ1-4, with D maybe TRBD1 (5 bases). Material for sequencing was peripheral blood. This receptor was identified in a woman in her seventies with acute or convalescent COVID-19. The chain's CDR3 is CASSPGDGDEKLFF. The DNA of the CDR3 is TGCGCCAGCAGCCCGGGGGACGGTGATGAAAAACTGTTTTTT.